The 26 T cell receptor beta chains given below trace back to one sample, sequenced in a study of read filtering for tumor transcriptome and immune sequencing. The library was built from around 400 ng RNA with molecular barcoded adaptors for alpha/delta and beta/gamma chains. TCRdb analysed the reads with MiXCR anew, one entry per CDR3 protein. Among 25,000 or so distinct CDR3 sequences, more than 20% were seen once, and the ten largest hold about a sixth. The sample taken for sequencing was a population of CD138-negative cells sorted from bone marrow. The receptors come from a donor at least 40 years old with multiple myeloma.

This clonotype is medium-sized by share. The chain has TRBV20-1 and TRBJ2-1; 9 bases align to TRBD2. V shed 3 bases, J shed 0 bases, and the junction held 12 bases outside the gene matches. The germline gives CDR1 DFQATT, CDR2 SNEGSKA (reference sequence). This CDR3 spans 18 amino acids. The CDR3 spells CSASQREAYFTSYNEQFF. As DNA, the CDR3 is TGCAGTGCTAGCCAGCGGGAGGCCTACTTTACCTCCTACAATGAGCAGTTCTTC.

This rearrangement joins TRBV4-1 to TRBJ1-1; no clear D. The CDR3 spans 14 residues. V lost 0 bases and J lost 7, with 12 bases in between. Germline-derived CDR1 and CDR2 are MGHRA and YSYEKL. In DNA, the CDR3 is TGCGCCAGCAGCCAAGAGCCGGGAGCCCGTGAAGCTTTCTTT. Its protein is CASSQEPGAREAFF.

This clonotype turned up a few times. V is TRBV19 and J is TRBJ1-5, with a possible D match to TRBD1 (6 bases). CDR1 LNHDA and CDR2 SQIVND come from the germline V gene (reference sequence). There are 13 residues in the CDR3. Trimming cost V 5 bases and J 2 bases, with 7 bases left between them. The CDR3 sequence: CASSHRGNQPQHF. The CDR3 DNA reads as TGTGCCAGTAGTCACAGGGGCAATCAGCCCCAGCATTTT.

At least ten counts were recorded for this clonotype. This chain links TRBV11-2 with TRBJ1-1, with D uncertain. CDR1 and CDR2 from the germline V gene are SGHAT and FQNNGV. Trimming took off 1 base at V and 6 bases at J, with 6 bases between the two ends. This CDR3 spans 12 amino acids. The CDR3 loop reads CASSLGAAEAFF. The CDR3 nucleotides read TGTGCCAGCAGCTTAGGTGCGGCTGAAGCTTTCTTT.

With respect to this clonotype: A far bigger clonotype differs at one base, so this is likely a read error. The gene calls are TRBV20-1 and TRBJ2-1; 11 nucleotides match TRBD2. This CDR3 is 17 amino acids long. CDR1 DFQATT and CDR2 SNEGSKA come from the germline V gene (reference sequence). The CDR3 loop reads CSVVSSGRLSSYNEQLF. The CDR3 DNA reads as TGCAGCGTTGTATCTAGCGGGAGGTTAAGCTCCTACAATGAGCAGCTCTTC.

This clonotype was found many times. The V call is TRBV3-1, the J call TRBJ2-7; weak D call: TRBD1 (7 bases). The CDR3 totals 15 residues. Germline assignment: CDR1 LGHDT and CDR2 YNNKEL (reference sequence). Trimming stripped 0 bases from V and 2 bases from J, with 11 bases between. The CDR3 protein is CASSQEGGTAYEQYF. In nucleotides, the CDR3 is TGTGCCAGCAGCCAAGAAGGGGGGACAGCCTACGAGCAGTACTTC.

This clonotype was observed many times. For the CDR3, the DNA is TGTGCCAGCAGTACCAACAGGGAGCCGGGAAACACCATATATTTT. It is translated as CASSTNREPGNTIYF. The chain is built from TRBV27 and TRBJ1-3, with TRBD1 as a possible D gene (6 bases). The CDR3 runs 15 residues. V lost 5 bases and J 4 bases, leaving 15 bases between the germline ends. CDR1 MNHEY and CDR2 SMNVEV come from the germline V gene (reference sequence).

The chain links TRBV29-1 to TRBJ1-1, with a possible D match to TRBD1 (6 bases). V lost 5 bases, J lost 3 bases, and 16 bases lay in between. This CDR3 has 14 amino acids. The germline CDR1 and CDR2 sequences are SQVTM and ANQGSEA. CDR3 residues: CSVRGTGIYTEAFF. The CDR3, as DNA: TGCAGCGTTCGAGGAACAGGGATATACACTGAAGCTTTCTTT.

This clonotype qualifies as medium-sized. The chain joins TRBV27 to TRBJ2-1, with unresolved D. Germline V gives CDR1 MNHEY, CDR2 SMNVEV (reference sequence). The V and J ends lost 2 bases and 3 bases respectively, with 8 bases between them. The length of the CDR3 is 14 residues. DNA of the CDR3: TGTGCCAGCAGTTTAGGGAACAGCTACAATGAGCAGTTCTTC. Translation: CASSLGNSYNEQFF.

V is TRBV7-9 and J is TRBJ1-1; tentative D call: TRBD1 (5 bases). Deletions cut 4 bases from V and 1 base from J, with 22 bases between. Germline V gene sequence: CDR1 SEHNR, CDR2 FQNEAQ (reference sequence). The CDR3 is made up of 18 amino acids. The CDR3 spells CASSSSPRQLGENTEAFF. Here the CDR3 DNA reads TGTGCCAGCAGCTCCAGCCCCCGACAGCTCGGGGAGAACACTGAAGCTTTCTTT.

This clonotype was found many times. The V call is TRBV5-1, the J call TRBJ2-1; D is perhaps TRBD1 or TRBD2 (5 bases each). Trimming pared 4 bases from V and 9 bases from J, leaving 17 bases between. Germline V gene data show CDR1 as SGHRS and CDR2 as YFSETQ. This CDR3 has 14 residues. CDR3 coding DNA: TGCGCCAGCAGCCCTATCGGGGCTAGTGGTGAGCAGTTCTTC. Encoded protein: CASSPIGASGEQFF.

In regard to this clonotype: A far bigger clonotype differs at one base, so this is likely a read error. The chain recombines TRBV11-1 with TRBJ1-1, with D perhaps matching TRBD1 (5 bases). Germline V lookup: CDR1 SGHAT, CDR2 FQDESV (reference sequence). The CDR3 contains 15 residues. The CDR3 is CASSVSRELGTEALF. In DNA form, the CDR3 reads TGTGCCAGCAGCGTGTCCAGGGAATTGGGCACTGAAGCTCTCTTT.

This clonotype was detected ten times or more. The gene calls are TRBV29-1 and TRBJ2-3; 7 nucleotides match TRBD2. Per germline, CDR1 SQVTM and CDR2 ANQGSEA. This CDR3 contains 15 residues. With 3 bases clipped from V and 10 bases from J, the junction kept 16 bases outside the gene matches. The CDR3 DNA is TGCAGCGTTGATTTGCGGGGGACTACCTATGGAGCGCAGTATTTT. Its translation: CSVDLRGTTYGAQYF.

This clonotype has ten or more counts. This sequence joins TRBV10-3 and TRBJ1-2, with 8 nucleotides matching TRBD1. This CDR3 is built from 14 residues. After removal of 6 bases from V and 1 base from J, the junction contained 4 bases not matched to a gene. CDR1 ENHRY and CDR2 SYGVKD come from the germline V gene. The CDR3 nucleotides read TGTGCCATCAGAAGGGACAGGCGTAACTATGGCTACACCTTC. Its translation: CAIRRDRRNYGYTF.

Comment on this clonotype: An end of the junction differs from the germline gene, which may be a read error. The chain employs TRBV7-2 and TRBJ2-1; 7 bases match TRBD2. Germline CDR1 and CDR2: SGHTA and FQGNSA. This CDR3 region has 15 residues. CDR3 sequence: CASSFNAGVGNVQFF. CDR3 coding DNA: TGTGCCAGCAGTTTCAATGCGGGAGTGGGGAATGTGCAGTTCTTC.

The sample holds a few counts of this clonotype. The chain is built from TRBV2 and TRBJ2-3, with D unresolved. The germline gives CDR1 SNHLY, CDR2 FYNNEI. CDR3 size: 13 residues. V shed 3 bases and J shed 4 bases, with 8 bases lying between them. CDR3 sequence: CASSDRKSDTQYF. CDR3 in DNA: TGTGCCAGCAGTGACCGGAAATCAGATACGCAGTATTTT.

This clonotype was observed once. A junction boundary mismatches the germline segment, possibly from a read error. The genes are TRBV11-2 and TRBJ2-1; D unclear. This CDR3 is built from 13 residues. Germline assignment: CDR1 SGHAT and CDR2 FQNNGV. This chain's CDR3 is CASSLESVAERFF. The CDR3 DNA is TGTGCCAGCAGCTTAGAGTCAGTTGCGGAGCGGTTCTTC.

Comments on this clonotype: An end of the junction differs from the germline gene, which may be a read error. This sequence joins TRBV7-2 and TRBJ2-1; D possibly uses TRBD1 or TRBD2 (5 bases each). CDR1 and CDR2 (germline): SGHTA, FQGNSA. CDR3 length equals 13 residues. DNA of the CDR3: TGTGCCAGCTGCTTGGGGGTGTACAATGAGCAGTTCTTC. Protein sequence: CASCLGVYNEQFF.

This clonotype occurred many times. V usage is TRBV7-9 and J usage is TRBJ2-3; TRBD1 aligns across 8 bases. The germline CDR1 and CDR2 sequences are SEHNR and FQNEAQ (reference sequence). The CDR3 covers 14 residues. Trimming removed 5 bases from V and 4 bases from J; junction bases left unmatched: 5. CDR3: CASSRRGQSDTQYF. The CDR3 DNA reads TGTGCCAGCAGCCGCAGGGGGCAGTCAGATACGCAGTATTTT. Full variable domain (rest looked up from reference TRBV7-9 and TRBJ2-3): DTGVSQNPRHKITKRGQNVTFRCDPISEHNRLYWYRQTLGQGPEFLTYFQNEAQLEKSRLLSDRFSAERPKGSFSTLEIQRTEQGDSAMYLCASSRRGQSDTQYFGPGTRLTVL.

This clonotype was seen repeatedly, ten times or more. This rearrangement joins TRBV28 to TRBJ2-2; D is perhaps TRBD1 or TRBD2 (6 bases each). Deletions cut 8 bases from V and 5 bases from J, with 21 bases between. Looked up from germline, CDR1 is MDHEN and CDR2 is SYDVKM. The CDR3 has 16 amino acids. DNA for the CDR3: TGTGCCAGCTGCTTGGTTCGGGGGCAGGGAACCGGGGAGCTGTTTTTT. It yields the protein CASCLVRGQGTGELFF.

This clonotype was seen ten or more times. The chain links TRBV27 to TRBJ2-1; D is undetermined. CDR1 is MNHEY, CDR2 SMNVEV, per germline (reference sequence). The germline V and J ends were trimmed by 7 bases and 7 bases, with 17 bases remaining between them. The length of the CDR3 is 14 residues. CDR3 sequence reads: CASTPRPETNEQFF. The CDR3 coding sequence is TGTGCCAGCACCCCCCGACCCGAAACAAATGAGCAGTTCTTC.

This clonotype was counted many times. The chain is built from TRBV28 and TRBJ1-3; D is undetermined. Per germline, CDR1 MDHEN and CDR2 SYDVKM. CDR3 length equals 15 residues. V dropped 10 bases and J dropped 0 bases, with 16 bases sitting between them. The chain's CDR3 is CATRGAQTSGNTIYF. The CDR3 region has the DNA TGTGCCACCCGAGGAGCACAGACCTCTGGAAACACCATATATTTT.

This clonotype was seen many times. The CDR3 loop reads CASSPTSGRAAQETQYF. CDR3 bases: TGTGCCAGCAGTCCTACTAGCGGGAGGGCCGCCCAAGAGACCCAGTACTTC. The V and J genes are TRBV3-1 and TRBJ2-5; 13 bases match TRBD2. Germline CDR1 is LGHDT and CDR2 is YNNKEL (reference sequence). This CDR3 has 17 residues. V gave up 6 bases and J gave up 1 base; unmatched junction bases: 8.

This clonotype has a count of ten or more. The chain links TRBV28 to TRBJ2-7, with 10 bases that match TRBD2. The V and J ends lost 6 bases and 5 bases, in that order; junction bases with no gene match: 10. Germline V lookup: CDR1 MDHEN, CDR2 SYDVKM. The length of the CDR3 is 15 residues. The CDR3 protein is CASRGSASGSNEQYF. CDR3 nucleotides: TGTGCCAGCAGGGGATCGGCTAGCGGGAGTAACGAGCAGTACTTC.

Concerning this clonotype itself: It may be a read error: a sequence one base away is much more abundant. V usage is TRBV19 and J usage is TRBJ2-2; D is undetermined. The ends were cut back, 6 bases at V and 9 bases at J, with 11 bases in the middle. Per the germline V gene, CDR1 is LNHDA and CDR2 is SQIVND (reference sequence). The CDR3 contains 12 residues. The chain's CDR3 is CASRIHSRELFF. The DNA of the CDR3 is TGTGCCAGTAGGATCCACTCCAGGGAGCTGTTTTTT.

CDR3 protein: CASSLAGVENEQFF. DNA for the CDR3: TGTGCCAGCAGCTTAGCGGGAGTAGAGAATGAGCAGTTCTTC. The chain recombines TRBV7-9 with TRBJ2-1, with D perhaps matching TRBD2 (5 bases). There are 14 residues in the CDR3. V gave up 0 bases and J gave up 7 bases, with 10 bases separating them. CDR1 is SEHNR, CDR2 FQNEAQ, per germline (reference sequence).